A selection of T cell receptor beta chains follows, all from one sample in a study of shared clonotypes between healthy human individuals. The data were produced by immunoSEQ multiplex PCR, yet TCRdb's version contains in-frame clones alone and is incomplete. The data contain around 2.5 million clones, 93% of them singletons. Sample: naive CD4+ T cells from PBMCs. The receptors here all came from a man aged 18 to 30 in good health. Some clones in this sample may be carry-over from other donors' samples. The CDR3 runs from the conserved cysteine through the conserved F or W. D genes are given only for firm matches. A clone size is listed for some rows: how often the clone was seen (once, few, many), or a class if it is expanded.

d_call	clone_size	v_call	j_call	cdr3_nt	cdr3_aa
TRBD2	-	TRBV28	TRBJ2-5	TGTGCCAGCAGCCCAGTAGCGGGGGAAGAGACCCAGTACTTC	CASSPVAGEETQYF
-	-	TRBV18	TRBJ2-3	TGTGCCAGCTCACCACCGGTGGTTGATACGCAGTATTTT	CASSPPVVDTQYF
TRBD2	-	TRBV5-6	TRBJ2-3	TGTGCCAGCAGCCCAAAAATACTAGCGGGAGATGAAGATACGCAGTATTTT	CASSPKILAGDEDTQYF
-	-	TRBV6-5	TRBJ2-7	TGTGCCAGCAGTCAATCGGACAGATACTACGAGCAGTACTTC	CASSQSDRYYEQYF
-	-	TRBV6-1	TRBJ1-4	TGTGCCAGCAGTTGGGACCTCGCGGACGAAAAACTGTTTTTT	CASSWDLADEKLFF
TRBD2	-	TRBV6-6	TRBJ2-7	TGTGCCACCCAGCAGGGACTAGCGGGAGGGCCGGTGCAGTACTTC	CATQQGLAGGPVQYF
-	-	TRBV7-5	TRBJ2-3	TGTGTCAGAAGCTGTCACCTGAGCGGGAGGAGAACAGATACGCAGTATTTT	CVRSCHLSGRRTDTQYF
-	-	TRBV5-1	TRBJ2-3	TGCGCCAGCAGCCAAGGACAGATCACAGATACGCAGTATTTT	CASSQGQITDTQYF
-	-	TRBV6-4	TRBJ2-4	TGTGCCAGCGGTAGGAACATTCAGTACTTC	CASGRNIQYF
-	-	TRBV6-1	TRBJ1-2	TGTGCCAGCAGAGAAAGAGGGAATTATGGCTACACCTTC	CASRERGNYGYTF
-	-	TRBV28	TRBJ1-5	TGTGCCAGCAGCTCTCAGAGGGAGGGTCAGCCCCAGCATTTT	CASSSQREGQPQHF
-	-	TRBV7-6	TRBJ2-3	TGTGCCAGCAGCTTAGTCCAGCAGGGAGATACGCAGTATTTT	CASSLVQQGDTQYF
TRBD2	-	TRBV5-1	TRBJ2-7	TGCGCCAGCAGCTTCGGACTAGCGGGGAACTACGAGCAGTACTTC	CASSFGLAGNYEQYF
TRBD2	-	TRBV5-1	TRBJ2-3	TGCGCCAGTTCGACTAGCGGGAGCGGCACAGATACGCAGTATTTT	CASSTSGSGTDTQYF
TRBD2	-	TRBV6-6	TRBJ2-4	TGTGCCAGCGATCTAGCGGGAGGGTCCAAAAACATTCAGTACTTC	CASDLAGGSKNIQYF
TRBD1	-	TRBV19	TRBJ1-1	TGTGCCAGTAGTATAGATTCAGGGGGACGCCCGTCGGGCACTGAAGCTTTCTTT	CASSIDSGGRPSGTEAFF
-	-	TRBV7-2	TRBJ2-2	TGTGCCAGCAGCTCCATGATTGGGAGCACCGGGGAGCTGTTTTTT	CASSSMIGSTGELFF
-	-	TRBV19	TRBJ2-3	TGTGCCAGTAGTAACCGAGCCACAGATACGCAGTATTTT	CASSNRATDTQYF
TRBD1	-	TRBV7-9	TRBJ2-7	TGTGCCAGCAGCCCCGGACAGGGGGTGTACGAGCAGTACTTC	CASSPGQGVYEQYF
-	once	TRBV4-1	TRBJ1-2	TGCGCCAGCAGCGCGCAGGGTGACTATGGCTACACCTTC	CASSAQGDYGYTF
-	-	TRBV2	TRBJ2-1	TGTGCCAGCAGTGAGTCCCACCGGGGATACAATGAGCAGTTCTTC	CASSESHRGYNEQFF
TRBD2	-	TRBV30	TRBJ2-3	TGTGCCTGGACGGTAGGGAGACTAGCGGGACCAGATACGCAGTATTTT	CAWTVGRLAGPDTQYF
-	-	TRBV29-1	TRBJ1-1	TGCAGCGTTGTTAGGGTGATAGGCACTGAAGCTTTCTTT	CSVVRVIGTEAFF
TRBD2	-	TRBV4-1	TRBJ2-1	TGCGCCAGCAGGCACGTCCTAGCGGGAGGGGTCAATGAGCAGTTCTTC	CASRHVLAGGVNEQFF
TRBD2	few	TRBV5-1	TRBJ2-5	TGCGCCAGCAGCTTTAGCGGGGGACAAGAGACCCAGTACTTC	CASSFSGGQETQYF
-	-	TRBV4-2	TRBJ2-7	TGTGCCAGCAGCCAAGGGGTGGTGGGTCGGGCCTACGAGCAGTACTTC	CASSQGVVGRAYEQYF
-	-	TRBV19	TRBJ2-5	TGTGCCAGTAGTCACCCTCCCCACCAAGAGACCCAGTACTTC	CASSHPPHQETQYF
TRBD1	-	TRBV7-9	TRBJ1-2	TGTGCCAGCAGCCGAGGACAGGGGGCGTTTGGCTACACCTTC	CASSRGQGAFGYTF
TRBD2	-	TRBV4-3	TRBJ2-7	TGCGCCAGCAGCCGCCAACTAGCGGGAGGGCTAGGTGACTACGAGCAGTACTTC	CASSRQLAGGLGDYEQYF
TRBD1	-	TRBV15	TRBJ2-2	TGTGCCACCAGATTGACAGGGTCCCTTTTACGCCCCGGGGAGCTGTTTTTT	CATRLTGSLLRPGELFF